One T cell receptor (beta chain) is described in this entry. The source of the sample is a study of stem cell transplantation in POMP-related autoinflammatory disease. The repertoire was sequenced with immunoSEQ multiplex PCR; TCRdb's copy has only in-frame clones and lacks some. The repertoire includes 68,000 or so clones, approximately 90% of them detected once, and around 0.72% sits in the top ten. The source was CD4+ T cells from PBMCs, collected after stem cell transplantation. This sequence was found in a human patient with POMP-related autoinflammation and immune dysregulation (PRAID). The graft donor may account for some of the T cells.

The CDR3 sequence is CASSVGVYGYTF. The CDR3 bases are TGTGCCAGCAGTGTGGGGGTCTATGGCTACACCTTC. The chain has TRBV28 and TRBJ1-2, with a tentative D call TRBD1 (5 bases). The CDR3 totals 12 residues. V shed 5 bases and J shed 4 bases, with 8 bases lying between them. Looked up from germline, CDR1 is MDHEN and CDR2 is SYDVKM.